This T cell receptor (beta chain) was sequenced in a study of cytomegalovirus exposure and HLA in healthy donors. Overall study findings and caveats: About 180 TCR beta chains were listed as cytomegalovirus-associated. A later analysis appeared to link common viral pathogens to several of the most significant clusters.

With 60 Vbeta and 13 Jbeta primers, the PCR was carried out. In the original processing: The authors later counted roughly 77 million unique TCR beta chains, about 11 million of them shared. The protocol was immunoSEQ multiplex PCR, while the TCRdb copy is restricted to in-frame clones and leaves out a portion. V and J calls and clone size are copied from that table; D and trimming were computed from the DNA. The sample records approximately 150,000 clones, around 86% being singletons. CDR1 is SGDLS, CDR2 YYNGEE, per germline. The CDR3 totals 13 residues. V lost 1 base and J 3 bases, leaving 7 bases between the germline ends. Notes on this clone: Its antigen is not identified.

The rearrangement joins TRBV9 to TRBJ1-1; no clear D. This receptor was identified in a male donor in good health and CMV-seronegative. Sequencing was done on a sample of PBMCs. CDR3 loop: CASSVRVDTEAFF. Written as DNA, the CDR3 is TGTGCCAGCAGCGTAAGAGTGGACACTGAAGCTTTCTTT. The full variable domain, completed using reference TRBV9 and TRBJ1-1, is DSGVTQTPKHLITATGQRVTLRCSPRSGDLSVYWYQQSLDQGLQFLIQYYNGEERAKGNILERFSAQQFPDLHSELNLSSLELGDSALYFCASSVRVDTEAFFGQGTRLTVV.